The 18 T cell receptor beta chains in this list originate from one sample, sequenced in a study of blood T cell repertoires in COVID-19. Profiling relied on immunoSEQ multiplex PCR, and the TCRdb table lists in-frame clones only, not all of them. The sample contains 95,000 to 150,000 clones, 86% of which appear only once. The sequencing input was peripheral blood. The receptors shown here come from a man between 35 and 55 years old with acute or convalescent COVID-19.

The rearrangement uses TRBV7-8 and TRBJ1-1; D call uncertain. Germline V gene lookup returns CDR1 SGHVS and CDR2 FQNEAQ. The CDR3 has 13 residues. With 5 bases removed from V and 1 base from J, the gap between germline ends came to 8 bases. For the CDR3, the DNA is TGTGCCAGCAGCCCAGGTCCGAACACTGAAGCTTTCTTT. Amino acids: CASSPGPNTEAFF. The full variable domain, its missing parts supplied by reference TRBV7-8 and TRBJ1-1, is GAGVSQSPRYKVAKRGQDVALRCDPISGHVSLFWYQQALGQGPEFLTYFQNEAQLDKSGLPSDRFFAERPEGSVSTLKIQRTQQEDSAVYLCASSPGPNTEAFFGQGTRLTVV.

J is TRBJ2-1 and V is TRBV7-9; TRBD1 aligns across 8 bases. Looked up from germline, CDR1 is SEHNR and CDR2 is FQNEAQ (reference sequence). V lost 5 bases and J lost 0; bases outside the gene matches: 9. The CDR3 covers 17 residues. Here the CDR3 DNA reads TGTGCCAGCAGCGCAGGAATCGGACAGGGCTCCTACAATGAGCAGTTCTTC. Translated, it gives CASSAGIGQGSYNEQFF.

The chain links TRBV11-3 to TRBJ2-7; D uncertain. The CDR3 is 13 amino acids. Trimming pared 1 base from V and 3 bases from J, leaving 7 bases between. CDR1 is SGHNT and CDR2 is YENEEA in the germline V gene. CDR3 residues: CASSLGRYYEQYF. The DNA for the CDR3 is TGTGCCAGCAGCTTAGGCAGGTACTACGAGCAGTACTTC. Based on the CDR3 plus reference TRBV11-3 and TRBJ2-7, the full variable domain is EAGVVQSPRYKIIEKKQPVAFWCNPISGHNTLYWYLQNLGQGPELLIRYENEEAVDDSQLPKDRFSAERLKGVDSTLKIQPAELGDSAVYLCASSLGRYYEQYFGPGTRLTVT.

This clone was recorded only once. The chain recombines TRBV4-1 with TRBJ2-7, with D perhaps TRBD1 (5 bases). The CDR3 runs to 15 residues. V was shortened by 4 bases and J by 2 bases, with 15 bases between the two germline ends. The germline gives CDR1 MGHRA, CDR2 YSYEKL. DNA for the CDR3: TGCGCCAGCAGCCCGCACAGGCCAGACCCCTACGAGCAGTACTTC. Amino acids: CASSPHRPDPYEQYF.

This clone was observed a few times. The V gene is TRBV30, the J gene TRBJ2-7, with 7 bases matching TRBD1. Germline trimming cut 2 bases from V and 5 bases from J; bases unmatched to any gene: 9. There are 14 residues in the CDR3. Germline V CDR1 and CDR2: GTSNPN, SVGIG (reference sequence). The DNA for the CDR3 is TGTGCCTGGAGTTTCGGACAGGCTCACGACGAGCAGTACTTC. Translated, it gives CAWSFGQAHDEQYF. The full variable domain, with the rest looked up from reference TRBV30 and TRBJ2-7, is SQTIHQWPATLVQPVGSPLSLECTVEGTSNPNLYWYRQAAGRGLQLLFYSVGIGQISSEVPQNLSASRPQDRQFILSSKKLLLSDSGFYLCAWSFGQAHDEQYFGPGTRLTVT.

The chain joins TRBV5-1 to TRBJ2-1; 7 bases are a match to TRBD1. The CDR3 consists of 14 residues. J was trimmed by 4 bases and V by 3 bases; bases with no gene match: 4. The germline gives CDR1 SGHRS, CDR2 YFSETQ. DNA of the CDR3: TGCGCCAGCAGCTATGCAGGGGGATACAATGAGCAGTTCTTC. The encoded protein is CASSYAGGYNEQFF.

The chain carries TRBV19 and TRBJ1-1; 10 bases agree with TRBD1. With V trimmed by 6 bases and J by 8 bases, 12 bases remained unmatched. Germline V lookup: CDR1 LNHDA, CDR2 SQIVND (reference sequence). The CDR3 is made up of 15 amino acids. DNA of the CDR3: TGTGCCAGTAGCTCCGGACAGGGGGTAATGACCGAAGCTTTCTTT. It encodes CASSSGQGVMTEAFF.

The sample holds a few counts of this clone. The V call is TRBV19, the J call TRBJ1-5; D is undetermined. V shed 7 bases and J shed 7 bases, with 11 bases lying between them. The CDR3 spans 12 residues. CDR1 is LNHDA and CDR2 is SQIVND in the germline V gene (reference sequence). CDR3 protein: CASMRHPQPQHF. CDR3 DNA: TGTGCCAGTATGAGACATCCACAGCCCCAGCATTTT.

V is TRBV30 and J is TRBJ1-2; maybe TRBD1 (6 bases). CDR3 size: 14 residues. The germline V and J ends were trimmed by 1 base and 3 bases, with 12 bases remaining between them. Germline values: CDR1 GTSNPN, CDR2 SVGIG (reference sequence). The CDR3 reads CAWSEGDLDYGYTF. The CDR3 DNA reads TGTGCCTGGAGTGAGGGGGATCTTGACTATGGCTACACCTTC.

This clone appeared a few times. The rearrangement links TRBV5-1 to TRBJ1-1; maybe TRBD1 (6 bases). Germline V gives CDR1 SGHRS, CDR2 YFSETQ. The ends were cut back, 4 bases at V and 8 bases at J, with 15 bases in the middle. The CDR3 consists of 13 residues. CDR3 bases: TGCGCCAGCAGCCCAACACAGGGTATAGAAGCTTTCTTT. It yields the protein CASSPTQGIEAFF.

CDR3 nucleotide sequence: TGTGCCAGCAGCGCCCGGAGATATACAGGGGGCGAGCAGTACTTC. Protein sequence: CASSARRYTGGEQYF. The V gene is TRBV13, the J gene TRBJ2-7, with 8 nucleotides matching TRBD1. The germline V gene encodes CDR1 PRHDT and CDR2 FYEKMQ (reference sequence). This CDR3 is built from 15 residues. V gave up 5 bases and J gave up 6 bases; unmatched junction bases: 12.

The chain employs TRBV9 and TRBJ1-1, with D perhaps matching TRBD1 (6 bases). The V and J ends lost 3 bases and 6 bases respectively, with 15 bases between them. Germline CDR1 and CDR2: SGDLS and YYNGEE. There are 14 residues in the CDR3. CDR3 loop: CASSAHGQGSEAFF. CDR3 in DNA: TGTGCCAGCAGCGCCCATGGGCAGGGGTCTGAAGCTTTCTTT.

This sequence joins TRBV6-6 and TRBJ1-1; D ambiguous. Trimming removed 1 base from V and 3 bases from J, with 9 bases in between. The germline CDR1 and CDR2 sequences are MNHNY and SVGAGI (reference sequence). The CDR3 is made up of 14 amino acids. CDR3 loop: CASSYYSKDTEAFF. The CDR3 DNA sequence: TGTGCCAGCAGTTACTACAGCAAGGACACTGAAGCTTTCTTT.

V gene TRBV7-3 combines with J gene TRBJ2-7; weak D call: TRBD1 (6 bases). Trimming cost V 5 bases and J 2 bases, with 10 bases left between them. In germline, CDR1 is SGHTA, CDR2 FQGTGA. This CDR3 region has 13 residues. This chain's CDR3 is CASSASGAYEQYF. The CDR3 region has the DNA TGTGCCAGCAGCGCCTCAGGGGCCTACGAGCAGTACTTC.

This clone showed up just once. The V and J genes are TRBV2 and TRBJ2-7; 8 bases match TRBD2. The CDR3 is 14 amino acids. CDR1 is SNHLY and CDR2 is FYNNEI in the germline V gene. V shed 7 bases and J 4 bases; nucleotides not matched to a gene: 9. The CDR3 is CASTVGSGIYEQYF. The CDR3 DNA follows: TGTGCCAGCACGGTGGGTAGCGGGATTTACGAGCAGTACTTC.

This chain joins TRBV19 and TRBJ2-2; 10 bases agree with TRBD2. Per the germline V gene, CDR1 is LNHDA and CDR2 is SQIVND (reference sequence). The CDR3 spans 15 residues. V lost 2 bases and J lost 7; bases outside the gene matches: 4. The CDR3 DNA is TGTGCCAGTAGTATAAGGCCTAGCGGGGGCGGGGAGCTGTTTTTT. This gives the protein CASSIRPSGGGELFF.

In nucleotides, the CDR3 is TGCGCCAGCAGCTTGGATCCGCCCAGGGGCTACGGTGAAAAACTGTTTTTT. Translating it yields CASSLDPPRGYGEKLFF. V gene TRBV5-1 combines with J gene TRBJ1-4, with D tentatively TRBD1 (6 bases). Deletions cut 0 bases from V and 7 bases from J, with 19 bases between. In germline, CDR1 is SGHRS, CDR2 YFSETQ. This CDR3 comprises 17 residues.

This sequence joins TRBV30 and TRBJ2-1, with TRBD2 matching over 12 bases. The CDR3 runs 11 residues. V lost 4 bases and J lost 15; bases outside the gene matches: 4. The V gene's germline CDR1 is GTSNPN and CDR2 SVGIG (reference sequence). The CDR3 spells CAWTSGRALFF. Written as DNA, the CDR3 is TGTGCCTGGACTAGCGGGAGGGCCCTGTTCTTC.